The T cell receptor beta chain under discussion was sequenced for a study of T cell changes during pregnancy in multiple sclerosis. Assay used: immunoSEQ multiplex PCR; TCRdb lists only in-frame clones, some missing. The sample has tens of thousands of clones, roughly 91% seen once. The CDR3 length is 15 residues. Looked up from germline, CDR1 is MDHEN and CDR2 is SYDVKM. V lost 6 bases, J lost 2 bases, and 17 bases lay in between. Source: CD8+ T cells from peripheral blood mononuclear cells, taken before pregnancy. This TCR was sampled from a female donor with multiple sclerosis, enrolled in a pregnancy study. V gene TRBV28 combines with J gene TRBJ2-7; tentative D call: TRBD2 (5 bases). For the CDR3, the DNA is TGTGCCAGCAGACCTCCAAGGGAGCCTCCCTACGAGCAGTACTTC. Translating it yields CASRPPREPPYEQYF.